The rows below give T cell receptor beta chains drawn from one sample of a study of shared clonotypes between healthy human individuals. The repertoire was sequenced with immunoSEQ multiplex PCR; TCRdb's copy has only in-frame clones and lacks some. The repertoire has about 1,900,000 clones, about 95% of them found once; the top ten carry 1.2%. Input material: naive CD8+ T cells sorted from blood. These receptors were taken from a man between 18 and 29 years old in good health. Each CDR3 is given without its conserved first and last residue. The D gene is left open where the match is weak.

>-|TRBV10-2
ASTVAEPYEQY
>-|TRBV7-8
ASSLAGGQLYTEAF
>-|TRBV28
ASTVTWEGNEQF
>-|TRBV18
ASSPPDSSTNTEAF
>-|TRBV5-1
ASSGGQWQY
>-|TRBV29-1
SVEVEATDTQY
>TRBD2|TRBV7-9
ASSLGGLASHEQY
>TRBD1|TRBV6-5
ASSWGQDYGYT
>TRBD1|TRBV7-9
ASSLETGGPTYEQY
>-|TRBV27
ASSLWGNDLEKLF
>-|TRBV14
ASSHSGADSPLH
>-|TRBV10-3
AISDRGSYEQY
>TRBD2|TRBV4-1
ASSQEGVASGSWETQY
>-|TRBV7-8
ASSFDGLFSYEQY
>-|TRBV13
ASSLRHPPANVLT
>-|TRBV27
ASSPSSGHREYEQY
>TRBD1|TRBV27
ASSSRDRPKEQY
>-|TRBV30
AWSEGSRSTDTQY
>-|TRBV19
ASSILGNTGELF
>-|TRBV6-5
ASSLQGNTEAF
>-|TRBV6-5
APWAVNEKLF
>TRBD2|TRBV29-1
SVLAGATNTGELF
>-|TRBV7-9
ASSFIQRSFEQY
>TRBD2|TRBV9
ASSPTGGGAEQY
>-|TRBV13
ASSLGLGGYT
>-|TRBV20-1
SASENQPQH
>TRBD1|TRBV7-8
ASSSGTDLYYEQY
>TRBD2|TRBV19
AVSERGTKYNEQF
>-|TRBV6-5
ASSQTGMNTEAF
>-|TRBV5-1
ASSLDGQPQH
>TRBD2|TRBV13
ASSDLTSGNTDTQY
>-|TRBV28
ASSAPGYEQY
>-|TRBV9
ASSARRGENTGELF
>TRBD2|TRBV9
ASSVGASGGAYEQY
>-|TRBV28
ASSLGMEGQPYEQY
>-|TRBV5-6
ASSLGRRAYTGELF
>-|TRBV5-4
ASSLWSTNTEAF
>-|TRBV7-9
ASSLVAPLNYNEQF
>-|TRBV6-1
ASNKEAF
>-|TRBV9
ASSVGGGTYEQY
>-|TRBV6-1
ASSEGDNPDYEQY
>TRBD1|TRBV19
ASSPDDRATEAF
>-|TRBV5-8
ASSLVGQENTEAF
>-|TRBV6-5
ASNEHEQY
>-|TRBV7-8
ASSFSSGLLEQY
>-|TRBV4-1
ASSPPAGKETQY
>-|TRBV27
ASSAIGAFPGGYT
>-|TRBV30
AWSSDWGEGAFGYT
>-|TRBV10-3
AISDPSDTGELF
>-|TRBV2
ASSGLQETQY
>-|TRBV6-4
ACRTPAPSGNTIY
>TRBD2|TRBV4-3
ASSQVAGGRDEQY
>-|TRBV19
ASSGGDSYEQY
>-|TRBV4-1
ASSQGQLINYGYT
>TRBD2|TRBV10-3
AISDPTSGGANEQF